Following are 15 T cell receptor beta chains from one sample sequenced in a study of T cell responses to AZD1222 COVID-19 vaccine. Generated by immunoSEQ multiplex PCR, the TCRdb table keeps only in-frame clones and is missing some. This sample has 95,000 to 110,000 clones; around 93% occur once, and the top ten carry more than 8%. The sample in question was peripheral blood, obtained 28 days after the second AZD1222 dose. These TCRs come from an adult who received the AZD1222 COVID-19 vaccine.

The genes are TRBV12-3 or TRBV12-4 and TRBJ1-3; a weak D match, TRBD1 (5 bases). This CDR3 has 12 residues. V lost 5 bases and J lost 4, with 6 bases in between. CDR3 DNA: TGTGCCAGCAGTGAGGGGGGAAACACCATATATTTT. It is translated as CASSEGGNTIYF.

The J gene is TRBJ1-2, the V gene TRBV4-1; D not certain. CDR1 and CDR2 from the germline V gene are MGHRA and YSYEKL. The ends were cut back, 3 bases at V and 7 bases at J, with 12 bases in the middle. The length of the CDR3 is 13 residues. CDR3 sequence reads: CASSHDSTGGYTF. Here the CDR3 DNA reads TGCGCCAGCAGCCATGACTCGACGGGTGGCTACACCTTC.

The CDR3 loop is CASSFLGGTGYTF. The CDR3 DNA sequence: TGTGCCAGCAGTTTCCTCGGGGGAACTGGCTACACCTTC. The chain employs TRBV27 and TRBJ1-2; TRBD1 might be the D (5 bases). V gave up 3 bases and J gave up 7 bases, with 12 bases separating them. Germline V lookup: CDR1 MNHEY, CDR2 SMNVEV (reference sequence). The CDR3 runs to 13 residues.

The rearrangement joins TRBV28 to TRBJ2-7, with D possibly matching TRBD1 (6 bases). This CDR3 spans 15 amino acids. V was shortened by 5 bases and J by 6 bases, with 20 bases between the two germline ends. Germline V lookup: CDR1 MDHEN, CDR2 SYDVKM. The CDR3 sequence: CASSAPGTNRVEQYF. The CDR3 region has the DNA TGTGCCAGCAGTGCACCCGGGACAAATCGGGTCGAGCAGTACTTC.

The chain carries TRBV21-1 and TRBJ2-7; the D segment call TRBD2 is taken from the table without a DNA check. TRBV21-1 is recorded as a pseudogene. This CDR3 region has 15 residues. The CDR3, as DNA: TGTGCCAGCAGAGCCGGGGGAACCAGGTCCTACGAGCAGTACTTC. Encoded protein: CASRAGGTRSYEQYF.

The rearrangement joins TRBV19 to TRBJ1-5; the match to TRBD1 covers 8 bases. The CDR3 spans 15 residues. Germline CDR1 reads LNHDA; CDR2 reads SQIVND (reference sequence). The ends lost 5 bases at V and 5 bases at J; junction bases unmatched: 8. The CDR3 DNA is TGTGCCAGTAGTCCGTTCGGACAGGGTTATCAGCCCCAGCATTTT. Encoded protein: CASSPFGQGYQPQHF.

The J gene is TRBJ1-2, the V gene TRBV5-6, with D hard to call. This CDR3 is built from 15 residues. V gave up 6 bases and J gave up 3 bases, with 18 bases separating them. Germline V gene sequence: CDR1 SGHDT, CDR2 YYEEEE. The chain's CDR3 is CASTTFPRTHYGYTF. The CDR3 region has the DNA TGTGCCAGCACAACCTTCCCCAGGACTCACTATGGCTACACCTTC.

The chain combines TRBV2 with TRBJ1-2; 7 bases align to TRBD1. J lost 3 bases, V lost 0 bases, and 4 bases had no gene match. The length of the CDR3 is 15 residues. Per the germline V gene, CDR1 is SNHLY and CDR2 is FYNNEI. The CDR3 loop reads CASSEARGTDYGYTF. CDR3 in DNA: TGTGCCAGCAGTGAAGCGAGAGGGACAGACTATGGCTACACCTTC. The full variable domain, with the rest looked up from reference TRBV2 and TRBJ1-2, is EPEVTQTPSHQVTQMGQEVILRCVPISNHLYFYWYRQILGQKVEFLVSFYNNEISEKSEIFDDQFSVERPDGSNFTLKIRSTKLEDSAMYFCASSEARGTDYGYTFGSGTRLTVV.

A note on this clone: The sample has other DNA sequences that encode this CDR3 too. The chain recombines TRBV9 with TRBJ1-3; possibly TRBD1 for D (5 bases). The germline CDR1 and CDR2 sequences are SGDLS and YYNGEE. The CDR3 has 15 amino acids. Trimming took off 0 bases at V and 3 bases at J, with 10 bases between the two ends. CDR3 nucleotides: TGTGCCAGCAGCGTAGGAGGTAGGGGTGGAAACACCATATATTTT. This encodes CASSVGGRGGNTIYF.

The chain is built from TRBV2 and TRBJ1-1; a possible D gene is TRBD1 (6 bases). Germline CDR1 SNHLY, CDR2 FYNNEI. The length of the CDR3 is 16 residues. The ends were cut back, 7 bases at V and 0 bases at J, with 18 bases in the middle. The CDR3 is CASIHRVTNMNTEAFF. Written as DNA, the CDR3 is TGTGCCAGCATTCACAGGGTTACGAACATGAACACTGAAGCTTTCTTT.

This sequence joins TRBV6-6 and TRBJ2-5, with 10 bases that match TRBD1. The junction had 8 bases not matched to a gene; V was cut back by 2 bases and J by 5 bases. CDR1 MNHNY and CDR2 SVGAGI come from the germline V gene (reference sequence). This CDR3 spans 16 amino acids. The CDR3 bases are TGTGCCAGCAGTTACCGGGACAGGGGAAAAGGGGAGACCCAGTACTTC. The encoded protein is CASSYRDRGKGETQYF.

J is TRBJ2-5 and V is TRBV5-4, with D possibly being TRBD2 (7 bases). There are 15 residues in the CDR3. V lost 5 bases to trimming and J lost 2 bases, with 16 bases between them. Germline values: CDR1 SGHNT, CDR2 YYREEE (reference sequence). The CDR3 DNA is TGTGCCAGCAGTCGGGGAGGGGGTTTGCAAGAGACCCAGTACTTC. It translates to CASSRGGGLQETQYF.

The chain recombines TRBV28 with TRBJ1-5; 9 bases map to TRBD1. Trimming at V came to 7 bases and at J to 1 base, leaving 5 bases not matched to a gene. CDR1 MDHEN and CDR2 SYDVKM come from the germline V gene. This CDR3 is built from 15 residues. Written as DNA, the CDR3 is TGTGCCAGCACCGCGACAGGGGGGAGCAATCAGCCCCAGCATTTT. It specifies CASTATGGSNQPQHF.

V and J are TRBV3-1 (or the pseudogene TRBV3-2) and TRBJ2-7, with 10 bases fitting TRBD2. The CDR3 spans 14 residues. J gave up 0 bases and V 6 bases, and 2 bases lay outside the gene matches. Germline values: CDR1 LGHDT, CDR2 YNNKEL (reference sequence). The CDR3 loop reads CASSRTSGSYEQYF. CDR3 DNA: TGTGCCAGCAGTCGGACTAGCGGCTCCTACGAGCAGTACTTC.

The rearrangement joins TRBV9 to TRBJ2-5; a weak D match, TRBD2 (5 bases). The CDR3 runs to 16 residues. CDR1 and CDR2 (germline): SGDLS, YYNGEE. V dropped 4 bases and J dropped 5 bases, with 21 bases sitting between them. In DNA form, the CDR3 reads TGTGCCAGCAGCAAAACGAGCGGTCCCTGGGCGGAGACCCAGTACTTC. It translates to CASSKTSGPWAETQYF.